The T cell receptor (beta chain) described here comes from a study of a mutant IDH1 vaccine in newly diagnosed glioma. Background on the study: Receipt of radiotherapy, temozolomide, or both preceded the study, and most received both. The week-35 safety follow-up was V12, and the week-47 study end was V13.

Germline V lookup: CDR1 SGHTA, CDR2 FQGNSA. V was cut by 5 bases and J by 4 bases, with 15 bases left in between. This CDR3 region has 15 residues. Time point given: week 35, safety follow-up. The study gave 300 ug of mutant IDH1 20-mer peptide per vaccine dose, with topical imiquimod. Study results and caveats: Pseudoprogression appeared independent of alterations in top peripheral clonotypes. Detectable vaccine-induced immune responses arose in roughly 93% of patients.

Repertoires were generated with immunoSEQ multiplex PCR, while TCRdb's copy carries only in-frame clones and drops some. The sample contains 60,000 to 65,000 clones, 84% of which appear only once. As for this clone: What it binds is not known.

The specimen was PBMCs, collected from a glioma patient whose treatment included an IDH1 peptide vaccine. V usage is TRBV7-2 and J usage is TRBJ1-3; D is unclear. The sequence came from a man aged 25-45 years with glioma. The CDR3 reads CASSPQTRTGNTIYF. CDR3 DNA sequence: TGTGCCAGCAGCCCCCAGACTCGAACGGGAAACACCATATATTTT.